Presented here are 21 T cell receptor beta chains from one specimen sequenced in a study of T cell responses to AZD1222 COVID-19 vaccine. TCRdb's copy holds only in-frame clones and misses some; the assay was immunoSEQ multiplex PCR. The data contain some 150,000 clones, approximately 93% of them singletons. The sample consisted of peripheral blood, taken on day 0 of AZD1222 vaccination. These receptors all come from an adult in good health.

Of note for this clone: Other DNA sequences in the same sample also yield this CDR3. The genes are TRBV6-5 and TRBJ1-2; D is unresolved. CDR1 is MNHEY, CDR2 SVGAGI, per germline. V lost 6 bases and J lost 5, with 13 bases in between. This CDR3 is built from 13 residues. CDR3 nucleotide sequence: TGTGCCAGCAGCTCCGGCCAAGGGTATGGCTACACCTTC. This gives the protein CASSSGQGYGYTF.

DNA of the CDR3: TGTGCCAGCAGCTTGGTGCATGGGACAGGGCTCTACACCTTC. Translated: CASSLVHGTGLYTF. The V call is TRBV5-6, the J call TRBJ1-2, with 9 nucleotides matching TRBD1. There are 14 residues in the CDR3. J was trimmed by 10 bases and V by 0 bases; bases with no gene match: 7. Per the germline V gene, CDR1 is SGHDT and CDR2 is YYEEEE.

The rearrangement joins TRBV11-2 to TRBJ1-4; D uncertain. CDR3 size: 16 residues. V was trimmed by 5 bases and J by 0 bases, leaving 13 bases between them. The germline V gene has CDR1 SGHAT and CDR2 FQNNGV. CDR3 loop: CASSPLRGATNEKLFF. CDR3 bases: TGTGCCAGCAGCCCCCTCAGAGGCGCAACTAATGAAAAACTGTTTTTT.

This clone was counted once. CDR3: CASSYQGAHTEAFF. As DNA, the CDR3 is TGCGCCAGCAGCTATCAGGGGGCGCACACTGAAGCTTTCTTT. The rearrangement uses TRBV5-1 and TRBJ1-1; TRBD1 matches 8 bases. Unmatched junction bases numbered 4, after V lost 3 bases and J lost 3 bases. This CDR3 spans 14 amino acids. Germline assignment: CDR1 SGHRS and CDR2 YFSETQ. The whole variable domain, filled in from reference TRBV5-1 and TRBJ1-1, reads KAGVTQTPRYLIKTRGQQVTLSCSPISGHRSVSWYQQTPGQGLQFLFEYFSETQRNKGNFPGRFSGRQFSNSRSEMNVSTLELGDSALYLCASSYQGAHTEAFFGQGTRLTVV.

This chain connects TRBV6-1 to TRBJ2-2, with no clear D. The CDR3 runs 13 residues. Germline CDR1 reads MNHNS; CDR2 reads SASEGT. V was pared by 0 bases and J by 8 bases, with 7 bases between. CDR3 residues: CASSEALLGELFF. CDR3 DNA sequence: TGTGCCAGCAGTGAAGCGCTATTGGGGGAGCTGTTTTTT.

This clone has a single count. The rearrangement joins TRBV7-9 to TRBJ1-6; D unresolved. CDR1 and CDR2 from the germline V gene are SEHNR and FQNEAQ (reference sequence). The CDR3 has 14 amino acids. Trimming left V 1 base short and J 9 bases short, with 10 bases between. The CDR3 loop is CASSLGPLRSPLHF. The CDR3 region has the DNA TGTGCCAGCAGCTTAGGGCCGCTGCGTTCACCCCTCCACTTT.

This chain joins TRBV15 and TRBJ1-2; maybe TRBD1 (5 bases). CDR3 length: 15 amino acids. Germline loops: CDR1 LNHNV, CDR2 YYDKDF (reference sequence). The V and J ends lost 2 bases and 6 bases respectively, with 16 bases between them. CDR3 loop: CATSRTRAGMDGYTF. CDR3 nucleotides: TGTGCCACCAGCAGAACCAGGGCGGGGATGGATGGCTACACCTTC.

CDR3 DNA sequence: TGTGCCAGTAGTATCTGGGACAGGAGTTCACCCCTCCACTTT. Its protein is CASSIWDRSSPLHF. The chain carries TRBV19 and TRBJ1-6; 8 positions match TRBD1. V lost 3 bases, J lost 9 bases, and 4 bases stayed unmatched. The germline gives CDR1 LNHDA, CDR2 SQIVND (reference sequence). The CDR3 consists of 14 residues.

V and J are TRBV14 and TRBJ2-7, with D maybe TRBD2 (6 bases). Germline V gene lookup returns CDR1 SGHDN and CDR2 FVKESK. CDR3 length equals 14 residues. The V end lost 3 bases, the J end lost 4 bases, and 13 bases lay between the germline ends. This CDR3 is CASSHQLEGYEQYF. The CDR3 DNA reads as TGTGCCAGCAGCCATCAACTGGAGGGTTACGAGCAGTACTTC.

The CDR3 sequence: CASSWTTNYGYTF. In DNA form, the CDR3 reads TGTGCCAGCAGCTGGACTACTAACTATGGCTACACCTTC. The chain links TRBV7-2 to TRBJ1-2; D is ambiguous. The CDR3 spans 13 residues. CDR1 is SGHTA, CDR2 FQGNSA, per germline. V dropped 4 bases and J dropped 0 bases, with 6 bases sitting between them.

The V call is TRBV2, the J call TRBJ2-3; D unresolved. Germline CDR1 is SNHLY and CDR2 is FYNNEI. V dropped 10 bases and J dropped 1 base, with 21 bases sitting between them. CDR3 size: 16 residues. The DNA for the CDR3 is TGTGCCACCCACCTTCCCGGGCACACGGGCACAGATACGCAGTATTTT. It specifies CATHLPGHTGTDTQYF.

The V and J genes are TRBV6-5 and TRBJ2-1; tentatively, D is TRBD2 (5 bases). The CDR3 loop spans 14 amino acids. Trimming took off 5 bases at V and 5 bases at J, with 13 bases between the two ends. CDR1 and CDR2 (germline): MNHEY, SVGAGI. In DNA, the CDR3 is TGTGCCAGCAGTCAGCGGTTCCTCCACAATGAGCAGTTCTTC. It encodes CASSQRFLHNEQFF.

This chain uses TRBV5-1 with TRBJ1-4, with D possibly TRBD1 on 6 matching bases. Trimming pared 1 base from V and 4 bases from J, leaving 11 bases between. Germline V gives CDR1 SGHRS, CDR2 YFSETQ. The CDR3 covers 15 residues. CDR3 region: CASSLMGGINEKLFF. DNA for the CDR3: TGCGCCAGCAGCTTGATGGGGGGCATTAATGAAAAACTGTTTTTT.

The chain joins TRBV5-1 to TRBJ1-3; no firm D call. CDR1 and CDR2 (germline): SGHRS, YFSETQ. The CDR3 has 15 residues. The V and J ends lost 0 bases and 4 bases respectively, with 11 bases between them. The CDR3 DNA sequence: TGCGCCAGCAGCTTGGGTGGGTCAATCGGAAACACCATATATTTT. Its translation: CASSLGGSIGNTIYF.

This rearrangement joins TRBV7-2 to TRBJ2-3; D unclear. In germline, CDR1 is SGHTA, CDR2 FQGNSA. V was cut by 1 base and J by 0 bases, with 5 bases left in between. The CDR3 length is 14 residues. The CDR3 loop is CASSLDPSTDTQYF. DNA of the CDR3: TGTGCCAGCAGCTTAGACCCTAGCACAGATACGCAGTATTTT.

The rearrangement uses TRBV5-1 and TRBJ2-7; D unclear. The CDR3 sequence is 15 residues long. CDR1 SGHRS and CDR2 YFSETQ come from the germline V gene. V was clipped by 4 bases and J by 3 bases, with 17 bases between them. CDR3 loop: CASSNTGPLDYEQYF. In DNA form, the CDR3 reads TGCGCCAGCAGCAACACGGGCCCGCTGGACTACGAGCAGTACTTC. Full variable domain (rest looked up from reference TRBV5-1 and TRBJ2-7): KAGVTQTPRYLIKTRGQQVTLSCSPISGHRSVSWYQQTPGQGLQFLFEYFSETQRNKGNFPGRFSGRQFSNSRSEMNVSTLELGDSALYLCASSNTGPLDYEQYFGPGTRLTVT.

The rearrangement uses TRBV7-9 and TRBJ2-3; no clear D gene. V dropped 3 bases and J dropped 1 base, with 5 bases sitting between them. This CDR3 contains 13 residues. Per the germline V gene, CDR1 is SEHNR and CDR2 is FQNEAQ (reference sequence). CDR3 DNA sequence: TGTGCCAGCAGCTTGGTGGGCACAGATACGCAGTATTTT. This gives the protein CASSLVGTDTQYF.

The chain is built from TRBV6-2 or TRBV6-3 and TRBJ2-7; the D gene is possibly TRBD1 (7 bases). Deletions cut 1 base from V and 4 bases from J, with 11 bases between. The CDR3 sequence is 14 residues long. The germline V gene has CDR1 MNHEY and CDR2 SVGEGT. The CDR3 sequence is CASSYFGGQYEQYF. The CDR3 DNA reads TGTGCCAGCAGTTACTTCGGGGGACAGTACGAGCAGTACTTC.

CDR3 coding DNA: TGCGCCAGCAGCTTGCAGGGCCGGGAGACCCAGTACTTC. Its protein product is CASSLQGRETQYF. This chain connects TRBV5-1 to TRBJ2-5; D is possibly TRBD1 (5 bases). This CDR3 region has 13 residues. Germline V lookup: CDR1 SGHRS, CDR2 YFSETQ. The ends were cut back, 1 base at V and 5 bases at J, with 9 bases in the middle. The full variable domain, completed using reference TRBV5-1 and TRBJ2-5, is KAGVTQTPRYLIKTRGQQVTLSCSPISGHRSVSWYQQTPGQGLQFLFEYFSETQRNKGNFPGRFSGRQFSNSRSEMNVSTLELGDSALYLCASSLQGRETQYFGPGTRLLVL.

The CDR3 loop reads CASSLDQSTQYF. The CDR3 DNA is TGCGCCAGCAGCTTGGATCAGAGTACGCAGTATTTT. The chain uses TRBV5-1 and TRBJ2-3; D is undetermined. The length of the CDR3 is 12 residues. The germline gives CDR1 SGHRS, CDR2 YFSETQ. Deletions cut 0 bases from V and 8 bases from J, with 7 bases between.

Only one count was recorded for this clone. The J gene is TRBJ2-2, the V gene TRBV6-2 or TRBV6-3, with TRBD2 matching over 10 bases. V lost 6 bases and J lost 0; bases outside the gene matches: 13. The CDR3 runs to 19 residues. The V gene's germline CDR1 is MNHEY and CDR2 SVGEGT. The CDR3 here is CASSPTLLAGAANTGELFF. CDR3 DNA sequence: TGTGCCAGCAGCCCGACCCTCCTAGCGGGGGCCGCGAACACCGGGGAGCTGTTTTTT.